This TCR beta chain emerged from a study of blood T cell repertoires in COVID-19. The assay was immunoSEQ multiplex PCR, and TCRdb's table has in-frame clones only and misses some. The table lists fewer than 200,000 clones, 76% of them singletons, with about 4% in the top ten. The CDR3 is 14 residues long. Germline assignment: CDR1 GTSNPN and CDR2 SVGIG (reference sequence). V was trimmed by 4 bases and J by 4 bases, leaving 14 bases between them. The V and J genes are TRBV30 and TRBJ1-3, with a weak D call TRBD1 (6 bases). The material sequenced was peripheral blood. The sequence came from a woman of 80 years or more with acute or convalescent COVID-19. The CDR3 reads CAWTPGEIGNTIYF. In DNA, the CDR3 is TGTGCCTGGACTCCAGGGGAAATAGGAAACACCATATATTTT.